This T cell receptor beta chain appears in the sequencing data of a study of blood T cell repertoires in COVID-19. The overall study: Collection of acute and convalescent COVID-19 samples took place in the United States, Italy and Spain.

Trimming at V came to 5 bases and at J to 1 base, leaving 5 bases not matched to a gene. The germline V gene encodes CDR1 SNHLY and CDR2 FYNNEI. The CDR3 loop spans 15 amino acids. Sequencing was performed with immunoSEQ multiplex PCR; in TCRdb, only in-frame clones are kept and a portion is missing. The sample holds about 190,000 clones, approximately 90% seen once. The receptor was derived from a human donor in a cohort sampled during active COVID-19. This sequence joins TRBV2 and TRBJ2-1; 7 nucleotides match TRBD1. The sample taken for sequencing was peripheral blood. In DNA, the CDR3 is TGTGCCAGCAGTCCACAGGGGTTATCCTACAATGAGCAGTTCTTC. Translated: CASSPQGLSYNEQFF.